The T cell receptor beta chain under discussion was sequenced for a study of radiotherapy plus CTLA-4 blockade in lung cancer. Looking at the study overall: Objective responses occurred in around 18% of patients; over 30% had disease control.

The CDR3 covers 11 residues. Germline V gene lookup returns CDR1 LNHDA and CDR2 SQIVND (reference sequence). Some clones are missing from TCRdb's copy, which holds only in-frame ones; the method was immunoSEQ multiplex PCR. The sample holds under 95,000 clones; under 90% are singletons and the top ten take 0.65% to 0.85%. Whole-study results and caveats: TCR clones originating in tumors grew in number in blood after radiotherapy plus ipilimumab. Increased serum interferon-beta after radiation also reportedly predicted response strongly.

Regarding this clone: Its antigen is not known. At one of its ends the junction is not consistent with the germline gene, which may arise from a read error.

The TCR comes from a human donor with non-small cell lung cancer who had stable disease on radiotherapy plus ipilimumab. The chain employs TRBV19 and TRBJ2-1; the D gene is possibly TRBD2 (5 bases). This specimen consisted of peripheral blood, obtained from a patient treated with radiotherapy plus ipilimumab. The CDR3 loop reads CASSNAASPVF. The CDR3 bases are TGTGCCAGTAGTAACGCCGCTAGCCCGGTCTTC. Supplemented by reference TRBV19 and TRBJ2-1, the full variable domain reads DGGITQSPKYLFRKEGQNVTLSCEQNLNHDAMYWYRQDPGQGLRLIYYSQIVNDFQKGDIAEGYSVSREKKESFPLTVTSAQKNPTAFYLCASSNAASPVFGPGTRLTVL.